This TCR beta chain is from a study of molecular identifiers for immune sequencing clone quantification. In this sample, this clonotype turned up many times. TCRdb independently ran MiXCR on the PCR reads; one entry per CDR3 protein. The profile shows approximately 500,000 distinct CDR3 sequences, roughly 24% of them singletons. Sorting selected naive CD8 T cells with a CD8+CD4-CCR7+CD45RA+ phenotype. The V and J ends lost 4 bases and 6 bases, in that order; junction bases with no gene match: 8. This CDR3 is built from 14 residues. The TCR sequence derives from a human donor in good health. Some libraries in this study had Jurkat cell RNA spiked in. The V gene is TRBV12-3 or TRBV12-4, the J gene TRBJ2-5, with 7 bases identical to TRBD2. Sample: naive CD8+ T cells from blood, with Jurkat cell RNA spiked in. The subset was: FACS-sorted CD8+CD4-CCR7+CD45RA+ naive T cells. This CDR3 reads CASSSTGLEQTQYF. Here the CDR3 DNA reads TGTGCCAGCAGTTCAACCGGACTAGAGCAGACCCAGTACTTC.